The T cell receptor beta chain under discussion was sequenced for a study of T cell responses to AZD1222 COVID-19 vaccine. Findings of the study overall: Only a handful of AZD1222 recipients tested seropositive at baseline. Vaccine-associated CD4 TCRs spanned spike, dominant at 160-218 and 743-854. Spike-specific TCR breadth and depth both grew after two AZD1222 doses.

V was pared by 3 bases and J by 2 bases, with 10 bases between. Germline CDR1 is KGHSH and CDR2 is LQKENI. CDR3 length: 14 amino acids. Concerning this clone: The antigen remains unidentified.

Method: immunoSEQ multiplex PCR; TCRdb's copy keeps in-frame clones and lacks some. The sample lists about 150,000 clones; 90% to 95% were seen once. The sample consisted of peripheral blood, taken on day 0 of AZD1222 vaccination. The receptor was isolated from an adult in good health. This chain connects TRBV18 to TRBJ2-5; the D is unclear. This chain's CDR3 is CASSPELRQETQYF. The CDR3 DNA reads as TGTGCCAGCTCACCGGAACTAAGACAAGAGACCCAGTACTTC.